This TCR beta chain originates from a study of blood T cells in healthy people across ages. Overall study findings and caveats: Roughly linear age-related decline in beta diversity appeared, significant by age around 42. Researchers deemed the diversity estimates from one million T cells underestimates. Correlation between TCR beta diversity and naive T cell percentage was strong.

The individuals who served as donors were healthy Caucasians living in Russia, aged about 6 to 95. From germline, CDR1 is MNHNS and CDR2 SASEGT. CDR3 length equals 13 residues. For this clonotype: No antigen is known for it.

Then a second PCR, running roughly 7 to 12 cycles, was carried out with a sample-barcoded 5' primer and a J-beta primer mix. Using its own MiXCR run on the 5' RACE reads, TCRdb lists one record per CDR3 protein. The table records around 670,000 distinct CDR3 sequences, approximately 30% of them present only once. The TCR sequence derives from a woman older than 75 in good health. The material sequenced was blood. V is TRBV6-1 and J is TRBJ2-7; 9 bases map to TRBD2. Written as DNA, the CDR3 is TGTGTCGGCGGTCTAGCGGGGCTCTACGAGCAGTACTTC. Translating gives CVGGLAGLYEQYF.